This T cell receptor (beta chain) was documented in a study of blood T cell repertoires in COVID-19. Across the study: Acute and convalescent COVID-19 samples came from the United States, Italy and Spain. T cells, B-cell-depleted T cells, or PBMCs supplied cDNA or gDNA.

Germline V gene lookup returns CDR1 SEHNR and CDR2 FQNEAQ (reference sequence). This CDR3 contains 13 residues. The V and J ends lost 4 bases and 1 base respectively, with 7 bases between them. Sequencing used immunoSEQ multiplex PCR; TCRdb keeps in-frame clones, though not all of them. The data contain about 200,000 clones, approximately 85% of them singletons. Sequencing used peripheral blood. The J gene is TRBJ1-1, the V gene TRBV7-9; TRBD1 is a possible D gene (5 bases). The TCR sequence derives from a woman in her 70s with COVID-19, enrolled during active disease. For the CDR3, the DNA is TGTGCCAGCAGCTCACAGGCGAACACTGAAGCTTTCTTT. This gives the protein CASSSQANTEAFF.